The 29 T cell receptor delta chains in this list originate from one sample, sequenced in a study of gamma-delta chains in newborns, infants, children (dated by TCRdb to about 2019). Sequencing was performed on an Illumina MiSeq. Clones were re-identified by TCRdb from the public reads with CATT, and rows with the same DNA were merged. The sample profile shows 4,500 to 5,500 delta-chain clones; approximately 5% of them were found once. Clones ranked in the top ten supply 5.5% to 7% of the sample. Specimen: blood. These receptors all come from a child who was a newborn, infant or young child, either healthy, febrile or measles-vaccinated (not recorded which).

By share of the sample, this clone is medium-sized. The V call is TRDV2, the J call TRDJ1; 7 bases map to TRDD3. The V gene's germline CDR1 is GEAIGNYY and CDR2 EKD. This CDR3 has 18 amino acids. J lost 1 base, V lost 1 base, and 14 bases had no gene match. CDR3 residues: CACDTLPVVGDITDKLIF. CDR3 nucleotide sequence: TGTGCCTGTGACACGTTACCCGTAGTGGGGGACATCACCGATAAACTCATCTTT.

This clone has just a few counts. V is TRDV2 and J is TRDJ3, with 9 bases aligning to TRDD3. This CDR3 comprises 19 residues. Germline CDR1 and CDR2: GEAIGNYY and EKD. V lost 5 bases, J lost 0 bases, and 10 bases stayed unmatched. CDR3 region: CACVPATGGRSWDTRQMFF. CDR3 coding DNA: TGTGCCTGTGTCCCGGCTACTGGGGGACGCTCCTGGGACACCCGACAGATGTTTTTC.

In this sample, this clone is medium-sized. This chain connects TRDV2 to TRDJ1; possibly TRDD2 for D (5 bases). The V and J ends lost 3 bases and 0 bases respectively, with 19 bases between them. Germline CDR1 GEAIGNYY, CDR2 EKD. CDR3 length equals 17 residues. The CDR3 coding sequence is TGTGCCTGTGACCCCCTTCGAACTGCGCGGTACACCGATAAACTCATCTTT. Its protein product is CACDPLRTARYTDKLIF.

This clone is medium-sized within its sample. The chain has TRDV2 and TRDJ3, with D perhaps TRDD3 (5 bases). With 3 bases removed from V and 0 bases from J, the gap between germline ends came to 17 bases. Germline V gene sequence: CDR1 GEAIGNYY, CDR2 EKD. The CDR3 covers 19 residues. The CDR3 DNA reads as TGTGCCTGTGACCCGGCCTCCGGGGAGAGCTCCTGGGACACCCGACAGATGTTTTTC. This translates into CACDPASGESSWDTRQMFF.

Judged by abundance, this clone is medium-sized. V usage is TRDV2 and J usage is TRDJ1; 9 bases agree with TRDD3. CDR1 is GEAIGNYY and CDR2 is EKD in the germline V gene. V shed 3 bases, J shed 2 bases, and the junction held 15 bases outside the gene matches. CDR3 length: 18 amino acids. For the CDR3, the DNA is TGTGCCTGTGACCCCCTCCTCACTGGGGGACCTGTGACCGATAAACTCATCTTT. This gives the protein CACDPLLTGGPVTDKLIF.

This clone was picked up a small number of times. One base separates it from a far larger clone, so it is likely a read error. Other DNA sequences in this sample translate to the same CDR3. The rearrangement links TRDV2 to TRDJ1; 11 positions agree with TRDD3. Per the germline V gene, CDR1 is GEAIGNYY and CDR2 is EKD. This CDR3 has 18 residues. The V gene end was trimmed by 3 bases and the J gene end by 0 bases; junction bases not matched to a gene: 11. The CDR3 DNA reads as TGTGCCTGTGACGCCATTATGGGGGATACGCGTAACACCGATAAACTCATCTTT. This encodes CACDAIMGDTRNTDKLIF.

By sample fraction, this clone is medium-sized. This chain connects TRDV2 to TRDJ1, with 13 bases that match TRDD3. After removal of 3 bases from V and 0 bases from J, the junction contained 6 bases not matched to a gene. The CDR3 has 17 amino acids. Germline V gives CDR1 GEAIGNYY, CDR2 EKD. The CDR3 nucleotides read TGTGCCTGTGACGTACTGGGGGATACGCAGTACACCGATAAACTCATCTTT. The encoded protein is CACDVLGDTQYTDKLIF.

A remark on this clone: One base away lies a much larger clone, so this may be a sequencing read error. Other DNA sequences within the sample encode an identical CDR3. This rearrangement joins TRDV2 to TRDJ1; unclear D gene. The CDR3 covers 17 residues. Per germline, CDR1 GEAIGNYY and CDR2 EKD. V lost 2 bases and J lost 0, with 18 bases in between. CDR3 DNA: TGTGCCTGTGACAGCCTTGGTGATAACCCGAACACCGATAAACTCATCTTT. Amino acids: CACDSLGDNPNTDKLIF.

This clone was observed a few times. Different DNA sequences within this sample yield the same CDR3. The chain employs TRDV2 and TRDJ3; 10 bases line up with TRDD3. This CDR3 is built from 20 residues. J gave up 1 base and V 3 bases, and 11 bases lay outside the gene matches. Germline CDR1 and CDR2: GEAIGNYY and EKD. The CDR3 spells CACDSVGDTGQSWDTRQMFF. CDR3 sequence (DNA): TGTGCCTGTGACTCCGTGGGGGATACTGGTCAATCCTGGGACACCCGACAGATGTTTTTC.

This clone has just a few counts. A much larger clone differs by one base, so this may be a read error. The chain joins TRDV2 to TRDJ1; 12 bases are shared with TRDD3. J gave up 3 bases and V 1 base, and 17 bases lay outside the gene matches. The V gene's germline CDR1 is GEAIGNYY and CDR2 EKD. The CDR3 is made up of 20 amino acids. The CDR3 protein is CACDTVRATGGYSSADKLIF. The CDR3 nucleotides are TGTGCCTGTGACACGGTACGTGCTACTGGGGGATACAGTAGCGCCGATAAACTCATCTTT.

This clone rates as medium-sized. Other nucleotide sequences from this sample produce the same CDR3. The chain employs TRDV2 and TRDJ1; 10 bases map to TRDD3. The germline gives CDR1 GEAIGNYY, CDR2 EKD. The J segment lost 0 bases and the V segment lost 4 bases, leaving 10 bases of the junction unmatched. This CDR3 is built from 17 residues. The CDR3 coding sequence is TGTGCCTGTGATTTACTGGGGGATTCTGGGGACACCGATAAACTCATCTTT. This translates into CACDLLGDSGDTDKLIF.

This clone has just a few counts. A much bigger clone sits one base away, suggesting this may be a read error. This chain connects TRDV2 to TRDJ1; TRDD3 matches 8 bases. Trimming at V came to 1 base and at J to 0 bases, leaving 9 bases not matched to a gene. In germline, CDR1 is GEAIGNYY, CDR2 EKD. This CDR3 has 17 residues. DNA of the CDR3: TGTGCCTGTGACACAGTGCTGGGGGAAAGGTACACCGATAAACTCATCTTT. Protein sequence: CACDTVLGERYTDKLIF.

CDR3 DNA sequence: TGTGCCTGTGACACCTTAAACGCCGCAACTGGGGGTACGTATGGGCACACCGATAAACTCATCTTT. Translation gives CACDTLNAATGGTYGHTDKLIF. The rearrangement links TRDV2 to TRDJ1; 8 bases agree with TRDD3. This CDR3 has 22 amino acids. CDR1 and CDR2 (germline): GEAIGNYY, EKD. Germline trimming cut 0 bases from V and 0 bases from J; bases unmatched to any gene: 23.

To note about this clone: The sample has other DNA sequences that encode this CDR3 too. The gene calls are TRDV2 and TRDJ3; 13 nucleotides match TRDD3. This CDR3 is 20 amino acids long. J was trimmed by 0 bases and V by 7 bases; bases with no gene match: 11. Looked up from germline, CDR1 is GEAIGNYY and CDR2 is EKD. CDR3 coding DNA: TGTGCCTGCGATCCTTTTACTGGGGGATACGCCTCCTGGGACACCCGACAGATGTTTTTC. It specifies CACDPFTGGYASWDTRQMFF.

This clone qualifies as medium-sized. Within the sample, other DNA sequences also encode this same CDR3. The V and J genes are TRDV2 and TRDJ1; 10 nucleotides align to TRDD3. The CDR3 sequence is 19 residues long. CDR1 is GEAIGNYY and CDR2 is EKD in the germline V gene. The junction had 17 bases not matched to a gene; V was cut back by 3 bases and J by 2 bases. The CDR3 sequence is CACDSLGIGGYDETDKLIF. The CDR3, as DNA: TGTGCCTGTGACTCCCTCGGGATCGGGGGATACGATGAGACCGATAAACTCATCTTT.

To note about this clone: This DNA's translation differs at residue 10 from TCRdb's protein, which comes from a much larger clone; a read error is likely, and the protein shown is translated from the DNA. The chain has TRDV2 and TRDJ1, with unresolved D. Germline CDR1 and CDR2: GEAIGNYY and EKD. V was cut by 3 bases and J by 0 bases, with 22 bases left in between. The CDR3 consists of 18 residues. The CDR3 loop reads CACDAMTGSSPNTDKLIF. CDR3 DNA sequence: TGTGCCTGTGACGCGATGACCGGGTCATCGCCAAACACCGATAAACTCATCTTT.

In this sample, this clone is medium-sized (0.01 to 0.1%). V and J are TRDV2 and TRDJ3; 7 bases match TRDD3. The germline gives CDR1 GEAIGNYY, CDR2 EKD. This CDR3 is 22 amino acids long. Losses at the gene ends were 0 bases for V and 0 bases for J; bases not matched to a gene: 16. CDR3 loop: CACDTVGGSSHHDSWDTRQMFF. In DNA, the CDR3 is TGTGCCTGTGACACCGTTGGGGGAAGTTCCCATCACGACTCCTGGGACACCCGACAGATGTTTTTC.

This clone was detected a few times. This may arise from a read error, as a much more abundant clone is one base away. This CDR3 is also generated by other DNA sequences in the sample. The rearrangement links TRDV2 to TRDJ3; tentatively, D is TRDD3 (5 bases). The germline V gene encodes CDR1 GEAIGNYY and CDR2 EKD. This CDR3 has 18 amino acids. In DNA, the CDR3 is TGTGCCTGTGACACCGCGGGGAGGAGCTCCTGGGACACCCGACAGATGTTCTTC. The encoded protein is CACDTAGRSSWDTRQMFF.

This clone is large (0.1 to 1%) by share. The chain uses TRDV2 and TRDJ1, with D unresolved. Germline CDR1 and CDR2: GEAIGNYY and EKD. This CDR3 comprises 16 residues. V gave up 0 bases and J gave up 4 bases, with 17 bases separating them. For the CDR3, the DNA is TGTGCCTGTGACACCGTGGTCTCCCCGTACGGCGATAAACTCATCTTT. Translating gives CACDTVVSPYGDKLIF.

This clone was seen a few times. A much larger clone sits a single nucleotide away, making a read error possible. The same CDR3 also results from other DNA sequences found in this sample. The gene calls are TRDV2 and TRDJ3; 9 nucleotides line up with TRDD3. The CDR3 spans 18 residues. Germline V lookup: CDR1 GEAIGNYY, CDR2 EKD. CDR3 nucleotide sequence: TGTGCCTGTGACACCGTGGGGGATAGCTCCTGGGACACCCGACAGATGTTCTTC. This gives the protein CACDTVGDSSWDTRQMFF.

This clone turned up a few times. A single base is all that separates this from a far larger clone, so a read error is likely. This sequence joins TRDV2 and TRDJ1; D gene uncertain. V shed 0 bases and J shed 0 bases, with 10 bases lying between them. Per the germline V gene, CDR1 is GEAIGNYY and CDR2 is EKD. CDR3 length: 15 residues. The CDR3 DNA sequence: TGTGCCTGTGACACCGTTGGGCGCCACACCGATAAACTCATCTTT. Translated, it gives CACDTVGRHTDKLIF.

The table lists this clone with a few counts. A much larger clonotype is one base distant, so this may be a read error. The V gene is TRDV2, the J gene TRDJ2, with 9 bases that match TRDD3. This CDR3 contains 15 residues. Germline V gives CDR1 GEAIGNYY, CDR2 EKD. V dropped 3 bases and J dropped 4; count of bases not matched to a gene: 5. CDR3 bases: TGTGCCTGTGACGACTGGGGGAACCCGACAGCACAACTCTTCTTT. Amino acids: CACDDWGNPTAQLFF.

There are a few counts of this clone. The chain combines TRDV1 with TRDJ1, with D uncertain. Trimming removed 3 bases from V and 5 bases from J, with 28 bases in between. Germline lookup yields CDR1 TSWWSYY and CDR2 QGS. The CDR3 has 19 amino acids. The CDR3 DNA sequence: TGTGCTCTTGGGGATCCCGGGCGATCCTCCTCCGTACGGTGTGATAAACTCATCTTT. Its translation: CALGDPGRSSSVRCDKLIF.

This clone is medium-sized. V usage is TRDV2 and J usage is TRDJ1; D call uncertain. The CDR3 has 13 amino acids. V lost 4 bases, J lost 10 bases, and 18 bases lay in between. Germline V gives CDR1 GEAIGNYY, CDR2 EKD. This chain's CDR3 is CACEPFGGSRLIF. Written as DNA, the CDR3 is TGTGCCTGTGAGCCGTTTGGCGGGAGCAGACTCATCTTT.

This clone was seen a few times. Relative to the germline gene, one junction end is altered; a read error may explain this. The CDR3 DNA is TGTGCCCGTGACAACCTCCACTGGGGGACTCTCAATCACACCGATAAACTCATCTTT. Amino acids: CARDNLHWGTLNHTDKLIF. The genes are TRDV2 and TRDJ1; the match to TRDD3 covers 9 bases. The CDR3 spans 19 residues. Germline CDR1 is GEAIGNYY and CDR2 is EKD.

Concerning this clone itself: A much larger clone is a single base away; this may be a read error. The V gene is TRDV2, the J gene TRDJ1, with 9 bases aligning to TRDD3. CDR1 GEAIGNYY and CDR2 EKD come from the germline V gene. CDR3 length: 17 residues. With V trimmed by 2 bases and J by 4 bases, 13 bases remained unmatched. CDR3 loop: CACDRLGTGGPSDKLIF. The CDR3, as DNA: TGTGCCTGTGACAGACTCGGTACTGGGGGACCCAGCGATAAACTCATCTTT.

This clone was observed a handful of times. A far larger clone is one nucleotide away, so this likely arose from a read error. J is TRDJ1 and V is TRDV2; 7 nucleotides match TRDD3. This CDR3 comprises 16 residues. CDR1 and CDR2 (germline): GEAIGNYY, EKD. As DNA, the CDR3 is TGTGCCTGTGACACCGCGTATCTGGGGGCCGACGATAAACCCATCTTT. It specifies CACDTAYLGADDKPIF.

This clone is medium-sized (0.01 to 0.1%) by share. The sample has other DNA sequences that encode this CDR3 too. V and J are TRDV2 and TRDJ3, with D perhaps TRDD3 (6 bases). The CDR3 has 17 amino acids. Germline CDR1 and CDR2: GEAIGNYY and EKD. V dropped 1 base and J dropped 1 base, with 10 bases sitting between them. CDR3 region: CACDTADTSWDTRQMFF. The CDR3 DNA sequence: TGTGCCTGTGACACTGCGGATACTTCCTGGGACACCCGACAGATGTTTTTC.

J is TRDJ1 and V is TRDV1, with 9 positions matching TRDD3. Here the J gene was assigned by germline matching of the DNA, as TCRdb has none. CDR3 length equals 18 residues. Unmatched junction bases numbered 19, after V lost 6 bases and J lost 5 bases. Germline V gene sequence: CDR1 TSWWSYY, CDR2 QGS. The CDR3 sequence is CALGLAYPTAGIRDKLIF. The CDR3 DNA sequence: TGTGCTCTTGGATTGGCCTACCCCACCGCGGGGATACGGGATAAACTCATCTTT.